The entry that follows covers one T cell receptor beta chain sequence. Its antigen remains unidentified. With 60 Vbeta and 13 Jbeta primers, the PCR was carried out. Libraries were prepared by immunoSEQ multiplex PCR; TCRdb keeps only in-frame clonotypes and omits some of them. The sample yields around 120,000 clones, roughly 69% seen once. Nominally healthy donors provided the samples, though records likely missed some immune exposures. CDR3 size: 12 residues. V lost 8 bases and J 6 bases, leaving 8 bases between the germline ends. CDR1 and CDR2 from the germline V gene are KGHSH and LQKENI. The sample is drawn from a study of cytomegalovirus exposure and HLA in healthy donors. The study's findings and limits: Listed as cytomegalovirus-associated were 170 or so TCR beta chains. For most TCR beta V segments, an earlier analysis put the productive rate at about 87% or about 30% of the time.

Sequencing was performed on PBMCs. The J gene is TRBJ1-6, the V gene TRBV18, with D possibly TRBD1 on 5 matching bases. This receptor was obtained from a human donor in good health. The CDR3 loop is CASQGSNSPLHF. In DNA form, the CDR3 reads TGTGCCAGCCAGGGTTCTAATTCACCCCTCCACTTT.